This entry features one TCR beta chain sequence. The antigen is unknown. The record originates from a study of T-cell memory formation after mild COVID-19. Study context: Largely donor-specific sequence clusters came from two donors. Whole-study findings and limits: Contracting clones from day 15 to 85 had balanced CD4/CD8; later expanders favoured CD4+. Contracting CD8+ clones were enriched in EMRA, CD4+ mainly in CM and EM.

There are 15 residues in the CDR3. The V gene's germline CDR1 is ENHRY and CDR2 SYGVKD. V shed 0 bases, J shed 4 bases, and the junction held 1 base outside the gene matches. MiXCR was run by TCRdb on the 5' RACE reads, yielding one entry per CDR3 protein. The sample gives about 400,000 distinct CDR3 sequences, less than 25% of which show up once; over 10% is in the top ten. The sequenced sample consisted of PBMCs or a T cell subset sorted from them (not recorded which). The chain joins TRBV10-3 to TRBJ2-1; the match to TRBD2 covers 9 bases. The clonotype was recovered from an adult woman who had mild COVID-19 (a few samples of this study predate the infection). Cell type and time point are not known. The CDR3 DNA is TGTGCCATCAGTGAGTCGACTAGCGGTTACAATGAGCAGTTCTTC. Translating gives CAISESTSGYNEQFF.